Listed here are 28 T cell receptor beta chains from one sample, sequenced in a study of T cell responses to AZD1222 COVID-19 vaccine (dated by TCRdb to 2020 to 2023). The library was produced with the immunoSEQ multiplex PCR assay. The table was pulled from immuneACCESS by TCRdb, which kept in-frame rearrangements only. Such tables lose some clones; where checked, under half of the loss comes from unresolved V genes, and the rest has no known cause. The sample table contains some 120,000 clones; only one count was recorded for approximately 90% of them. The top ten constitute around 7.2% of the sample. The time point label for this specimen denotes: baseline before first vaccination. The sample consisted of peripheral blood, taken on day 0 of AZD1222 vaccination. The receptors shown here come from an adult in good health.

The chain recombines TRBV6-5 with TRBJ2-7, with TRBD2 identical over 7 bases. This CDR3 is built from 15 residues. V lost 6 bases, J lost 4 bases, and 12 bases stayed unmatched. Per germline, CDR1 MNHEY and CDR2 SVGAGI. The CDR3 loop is CASRGLGLDLYEQYF. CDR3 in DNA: TGTGCCAGCAGAGGACTAGGACTAGACTTATACGAGCAGTACTTC.

The CDR3 coding sequence is TGTGCCAGCAGCCAAGATGCAGGGAGCACTGAAGCTTTCTTT. Translating it yields CASSQDAGSTEAFF. The genes are TRBV3-1 (or the pseudogene TRBV3-2) and TRBJ1-1; the D gene is possibly TRBD1 (5 bases). CDR1 is LGHDT and CDR2 is YNNKEL in the germline V gene (reference sequence). V was cut by 0 bases and J by 4 bases, with 9 bases left in between. This CDR3 has 14 amino acids.

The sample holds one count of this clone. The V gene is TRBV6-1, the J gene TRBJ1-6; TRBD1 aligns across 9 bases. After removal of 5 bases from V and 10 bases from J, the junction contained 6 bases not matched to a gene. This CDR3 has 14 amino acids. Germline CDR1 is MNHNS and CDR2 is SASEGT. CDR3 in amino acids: CASSQGQGLSPLHF. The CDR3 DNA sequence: TGTGCCAGCAGTCAGGGACAGGGACTATCACCCCTCCACTTT.

CDR3 region: CASSGVGTGAYEQYF. The CDR3 bases are TGTGCCAGCAGCGGAGTTGGGACAGGGGCCTACGAGCAGTACTTC. The chain employs TRBV25-1 and TRBJ2-7; TRBD1 aligns across 10 bases. Trimming cost V 6 bases and J 2 bases; bases outside gene matches: 7. The CDR3 has 15 amino acids. Germline CDR1 reads MGHDK; CDR2 reads SYGVNS.

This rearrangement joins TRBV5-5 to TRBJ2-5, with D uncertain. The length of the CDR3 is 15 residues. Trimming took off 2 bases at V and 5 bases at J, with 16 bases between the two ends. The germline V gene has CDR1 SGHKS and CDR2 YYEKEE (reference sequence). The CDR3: CASSLGPLPGETQYF. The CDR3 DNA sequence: TGTGCCAGCAGCTTAGGGCCGCTACCTGGGGAGACCCAGTACTTC.

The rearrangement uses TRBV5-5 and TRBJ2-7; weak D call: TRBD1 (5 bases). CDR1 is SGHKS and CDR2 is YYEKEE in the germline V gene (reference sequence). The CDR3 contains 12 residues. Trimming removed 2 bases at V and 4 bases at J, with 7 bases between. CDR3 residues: CASSFTGYEQYF. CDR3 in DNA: TGTGCCAGCAGCTTCACAGGATACGAGCAGTACTTC.

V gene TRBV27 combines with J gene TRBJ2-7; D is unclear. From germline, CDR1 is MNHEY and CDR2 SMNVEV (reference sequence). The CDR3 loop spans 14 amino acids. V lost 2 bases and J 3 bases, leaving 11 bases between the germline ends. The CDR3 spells CASSLKPRYYEQYF. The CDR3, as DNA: TGTGCCAGCAGTTTAAAACCCCGGTACTACGAGCAGTACTTC.

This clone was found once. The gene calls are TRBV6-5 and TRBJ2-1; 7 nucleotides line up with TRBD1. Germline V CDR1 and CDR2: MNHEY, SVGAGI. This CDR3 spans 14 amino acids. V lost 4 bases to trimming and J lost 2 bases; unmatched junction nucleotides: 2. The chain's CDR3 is CASSWDSAYNEQFF. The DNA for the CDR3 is TGTGCCAGCAGTTGGGACAGCGCCTACAATGAGCAGTTCTTC.

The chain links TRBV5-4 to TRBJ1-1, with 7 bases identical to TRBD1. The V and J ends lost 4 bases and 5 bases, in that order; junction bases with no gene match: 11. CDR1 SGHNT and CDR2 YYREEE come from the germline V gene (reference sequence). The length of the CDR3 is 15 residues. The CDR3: CASSPLLPGGTEAFF. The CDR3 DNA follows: TGTGCCAGCAGCCCCCTTCTTCCAGGGGGTACTGAAGCTTTCTTT.

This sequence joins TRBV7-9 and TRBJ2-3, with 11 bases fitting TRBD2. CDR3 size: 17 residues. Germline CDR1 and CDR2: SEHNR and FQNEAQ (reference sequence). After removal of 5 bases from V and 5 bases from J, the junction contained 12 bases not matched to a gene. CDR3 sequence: CASSGIPGLAELDTQYF. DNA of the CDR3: TGTGCCAGCAGCGGAATTCCGGGACTAGCGGAACTAGATACGCAGTATTTT.

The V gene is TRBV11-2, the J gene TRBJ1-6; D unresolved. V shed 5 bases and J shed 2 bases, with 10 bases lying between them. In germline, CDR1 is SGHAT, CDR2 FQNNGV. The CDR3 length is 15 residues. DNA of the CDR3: TGTGCCAGCAGCAACCGGGGTGCCTATAATTCACCCCTCCACTTT. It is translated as CASSNRGAYNSPLHF.

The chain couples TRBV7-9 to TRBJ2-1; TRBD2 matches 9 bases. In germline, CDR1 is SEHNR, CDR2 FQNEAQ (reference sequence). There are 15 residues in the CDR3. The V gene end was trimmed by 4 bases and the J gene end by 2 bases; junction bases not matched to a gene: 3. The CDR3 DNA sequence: TGTGCCAGCAGCTCCTCTAGCGGGACCTACAATGAGCAGTTCTTC. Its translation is CASSSSSGTYNEQFF.

The CDR3 region is CATSDLGVEAFF. CDR3 nucleotide sequence: TGTGCCACCAGTGATTTGGGGGTTGAAGCTTTCTTT. The chain couples TRBV24-1 to TRBJ1-1; D gene ambiguous. The germline V and J ends were trimmed by 0 bases and 7 bases, with 5 bases remaining between them. The V gene's germline CDR1 is KGHDR and CDR2 SFDVKD. This CDR3 is 12 amino acids long.

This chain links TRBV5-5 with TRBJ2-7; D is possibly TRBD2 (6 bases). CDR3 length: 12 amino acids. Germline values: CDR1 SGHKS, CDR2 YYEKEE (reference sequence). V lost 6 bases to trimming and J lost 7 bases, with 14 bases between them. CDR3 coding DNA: TGTGCCAGCAACGGAGGGTTGGGAGAGCAGTACTTC. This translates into CASNGGLGEQYF.

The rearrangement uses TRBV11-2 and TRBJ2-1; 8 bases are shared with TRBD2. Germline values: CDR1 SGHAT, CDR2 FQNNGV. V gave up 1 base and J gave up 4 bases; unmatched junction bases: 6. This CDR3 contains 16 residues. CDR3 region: CASSLAGGQWYNEQFF. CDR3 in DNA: TGTGCCAGCAGCTTAGCGGGAGGGCAGTGGTACAATGAGCAGTTCTTC.

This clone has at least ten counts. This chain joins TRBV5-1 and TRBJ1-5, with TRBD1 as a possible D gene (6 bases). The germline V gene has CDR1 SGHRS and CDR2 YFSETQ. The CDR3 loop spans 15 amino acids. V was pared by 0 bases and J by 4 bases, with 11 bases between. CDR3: CASSLDGGWNQPQHF. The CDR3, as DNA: TGCGCCAGCAGCTTGGACGGGGGCTGGAATCAGCCCCAGCATTTT. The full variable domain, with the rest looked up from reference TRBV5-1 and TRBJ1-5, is KAGVTQTPRYLIKTRGQQVTLSCSPISGHRSVSWYQQTPGQGLQFLFEYFSETQRNKGNFPGRFSGRQFSNSRSEMNVSTLELGDSALYLCASSLDGGWNQPQHFGDGTRLSIL.

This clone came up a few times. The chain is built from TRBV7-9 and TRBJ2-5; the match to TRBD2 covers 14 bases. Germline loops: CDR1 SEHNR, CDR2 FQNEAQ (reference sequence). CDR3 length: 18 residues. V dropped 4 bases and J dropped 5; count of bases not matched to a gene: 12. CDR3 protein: CASSSYPGLAGVRETQYF. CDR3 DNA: TGTGCCAGCAGCTCTTATCCGGGACTAGCGGGAGTTAGGGAGACCCAGTACTTC. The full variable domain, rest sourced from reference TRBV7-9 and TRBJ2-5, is DTGVSQNPRHKITKRGQNVTFRCDPISEHNRLYWYRQTLGQGPEFLTYFQNEAQLEKSRLLSDRFSAERPKGSFSTLEIQRTEQGDSAMYLCASSSYPGLAGVRETQYFGPGTRLLVL.

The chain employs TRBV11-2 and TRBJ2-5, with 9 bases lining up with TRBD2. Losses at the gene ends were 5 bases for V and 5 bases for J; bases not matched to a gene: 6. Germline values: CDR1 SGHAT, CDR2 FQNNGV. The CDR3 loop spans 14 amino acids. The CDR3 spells CASSPGLAWETQYF. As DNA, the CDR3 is TGTGCCAGCAGCCCGGGACTAGCATGGGAGACCCAGTACTTC. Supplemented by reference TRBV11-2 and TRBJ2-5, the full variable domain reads EAGVAQSPRYKIIEKRQSVAFWCNPISGHATLYWYQQILGQGPKLLIQFQNNGVVDDSQLPKDRFSAERLKGVDSTLKIQPAKLEDSAVYLCASSPGLAWETQYFGPGTRLLVL.

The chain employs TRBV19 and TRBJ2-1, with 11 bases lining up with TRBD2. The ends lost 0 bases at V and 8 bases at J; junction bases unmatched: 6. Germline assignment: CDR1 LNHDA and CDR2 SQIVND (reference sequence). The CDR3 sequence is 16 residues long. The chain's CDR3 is CASSIELAGVGYEQFF. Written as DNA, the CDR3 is TGTGCCAGTAGTATAGAACTAGCGGGAGTAGGCTATGAGCAGTTCTTC. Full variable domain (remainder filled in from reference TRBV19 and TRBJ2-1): DGGITQSPKYLFRKEGQNVTLSCEQNLNHDAMYWYRQDPGQGLRLIYYSQIVNDFQKGDIAEGYSVSREKKESFPLTVTSAQKNPTAFYLCASSIELAGVGYEQFFGPGTRLTVL.

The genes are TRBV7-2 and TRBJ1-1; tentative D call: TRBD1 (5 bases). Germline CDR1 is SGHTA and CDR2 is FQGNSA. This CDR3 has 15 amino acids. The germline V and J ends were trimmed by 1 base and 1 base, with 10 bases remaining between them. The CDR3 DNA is TGTGCCAGCAGCTTAGGGTGGGGACCGAACACTGAAGCTTTCTTT. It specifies CASSLGWGPNTEAFF.

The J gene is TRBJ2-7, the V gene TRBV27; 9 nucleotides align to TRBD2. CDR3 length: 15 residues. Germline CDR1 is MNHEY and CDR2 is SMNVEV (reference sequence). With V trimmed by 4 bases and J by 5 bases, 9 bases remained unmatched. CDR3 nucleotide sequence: TGTGCCAGCAGTTCAGGAAGTAGCGGGAGCCACGAGCAGTACTTC. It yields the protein CASSSGSSGSHEQYF.

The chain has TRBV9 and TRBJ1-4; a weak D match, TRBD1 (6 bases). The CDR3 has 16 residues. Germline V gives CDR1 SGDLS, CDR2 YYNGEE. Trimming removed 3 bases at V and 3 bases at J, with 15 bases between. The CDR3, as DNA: TGTGCCAGCAGCGCTTCCGGGACACCCTCTAATGAAAAACTGTTTTTT. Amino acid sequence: CASSASGTPSNEKLFF.

CDR3 nucleotide sequence: TGTGCCAGCAGGCCCCGACTAGCGGGAGTTCACAATGAGCAGTTCTTC. Its protein product is CASRPRLAGVHNEQFF. The J gene is TRBJ2-1, the V gene TRBV28; 12 nucleotides match TRBD2. The junction had 8 bases not matched to a gene; V was cut back by 6 bases and J by 5 bases. This CDR3 has 16 residues. Germline CDR1 is MDHEN and CDR2 is SYDVKM.

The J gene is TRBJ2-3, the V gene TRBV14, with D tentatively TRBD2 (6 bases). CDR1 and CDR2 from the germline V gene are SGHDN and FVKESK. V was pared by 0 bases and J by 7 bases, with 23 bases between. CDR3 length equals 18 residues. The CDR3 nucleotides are TGTGCCAGCAGCCAAGATTGGGGGGTTCTTTCCGGGAGTCATACGCAGTATTTT. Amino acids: CASSQDWGVLSGSHTQYF.

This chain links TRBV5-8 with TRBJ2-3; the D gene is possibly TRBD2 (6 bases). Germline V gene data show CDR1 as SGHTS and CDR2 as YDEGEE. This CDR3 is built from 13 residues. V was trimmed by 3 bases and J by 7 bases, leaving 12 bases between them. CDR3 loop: CASSSRDSHTQYF. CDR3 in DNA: TGTGCCAGCAGCTCTCGGGACTCCCATACGCAGTATTTT.

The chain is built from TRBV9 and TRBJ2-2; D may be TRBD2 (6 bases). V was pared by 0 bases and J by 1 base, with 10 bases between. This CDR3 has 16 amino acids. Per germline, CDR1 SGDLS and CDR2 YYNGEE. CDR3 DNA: TGTGCCAGCAGCGTAGGTCAGGGAGGGAACACCGGGGAGCTGTTTTTT. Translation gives CASSVGQGGNTGELFF. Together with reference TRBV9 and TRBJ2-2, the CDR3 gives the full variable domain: DSGVTQTPKHLITATGQRVTLRCSPRSGDLSVYWYQQSLDQGLQFLIQYYNGEERAKGNILERFSAQQFPDLHSELNLSSLELGDSALYFCASSVGQGGNTGELFFGEGSRLTVL.

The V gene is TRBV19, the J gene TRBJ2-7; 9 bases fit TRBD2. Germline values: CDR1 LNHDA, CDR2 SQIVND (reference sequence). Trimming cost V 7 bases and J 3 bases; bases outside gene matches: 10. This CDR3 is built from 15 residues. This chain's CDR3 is CASTPRLAGFYEQYF. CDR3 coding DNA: TGTGCCAGTACCCCTCGGCTAGCGGGGTTCTACGAGCAGTACTTC.

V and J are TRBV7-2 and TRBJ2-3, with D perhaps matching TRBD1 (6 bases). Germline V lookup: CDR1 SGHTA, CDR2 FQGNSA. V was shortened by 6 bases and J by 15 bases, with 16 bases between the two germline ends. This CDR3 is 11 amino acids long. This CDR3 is CASRFGTYGYF. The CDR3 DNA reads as TGTGCCAGCAGATTCGGGACATACGGATATTTT.